A selection of T cell receptor beta chains follows, all from one sample in a study of spatial heterogeneity in lung cancer. TCRdb re-derived calls from the 5' RACE reads in MiXCR, one entry per CDR3 protein. The profile shows 20,000 or so distinct CDR3 sequences, 10% of them singletons. The specimen comprised PBMCs, sampled at follow-up. The source of these receptors is a female donor with early-stage non-small cell lung cancer. The conserved cysteine and the conserved F or W are not part of the CDR3 here.

V gene,CDR3 protein
TRBV6-2/TRBV6-3,ASSRQGFSDNSPLH
TRBV10-3,AIRKGMNTEAF
TRBV4-2,ASSQNSYSYNEQF
TRBV29-1,SVQQGGADTQY
TRBV6-6,ASSYLKGGRTEAF
TRBV28,ASSSGREQEAF
TRBV5-6,ASSLWGNEQF
TRBV2,ASTPIYSNQPQH
TRBV4-3,ASSQDSFDGSYGYT
TRBV7-2,ASRQTGSEKLF
TRBV7-2,ASSLGLGNEQF
TRBV30,AWSRDRPYGYT
TRBV6-2/TRBV6-3,ASTPRVGKNSNQPQH
TRBV29-1,SVLQNSASKGYT
TRBV12-3/TRBV12-4,ASSPSGSRDEQF
TRBV7-2,ASSLWPTGTSIQY
TRBV12-3/TRBV12-4,ASRRTVSDTQY
TRBV11-2,ASSLGTGAQNSGYT
TRBV3-1,ASSQALSGWSSYEQY
TRBV29-1,SVAGVAGGPDTQY
TRBV28,ASRDSDGLQETQY
TRBV2,ASSAVLAGVADTQY
TRBV4-3,ASSQDMAPTTNIQY
TRBV5-1,ASKVEPSGRAPGELF
TRBV7-6,ASSLQVSGANVLT
TRBV2,ASKNREGIQETQY
TRBV20-1,SASRWELPYEQY
TRBV20-1,SAPGTAGANVLT
TRBV20-1,SLGRPAGESYEQY
TRBV24-1,ATSDPRGATGELF
TRBV29-1,SVELPGREETQY
TRBV20-1,SAGGHSNTEAF
TRBV29-1,SARLDTQY
TRBV9,ASSVDLATTGELF
TRBV18,ASSMPPTSGFYNEQF
TRBV27,ASSPSGRGWETQY
TRBV14,ASSLGFDEQY
TRBV7-2,ASSLEGRRPQY
TRBV2,ASSDPSGSYNEQF
TRBV4-3,ASSLSKHMNTEAF
TRBV19,ASSVGPLGNQPQH
TRBV29-1,SVLRTGQETQY
TRBV6-1,ASSEGTGGMNTEAF
TRBV12-5,ASGSTPRVDTQY
TRBV7-9,ASSLALANTEAF
TRBV9,ASSVELAGGETQY
TRBV29-1,SGWTNPLPPL
TRBV7-9,ASSLASIRQMNTEAF
TRBV5-1,ASSLGGAMGTEAF
TRBV4-1,ASSLRQDPYEQY
TRBV3-1,ASSYELISGRVNNNEQF
TRBV19,ASSIGGTDNEKLF